The T cell receptor beta chain described here comes from a study of chemoradiotherapy in HPV16-positive cancers. Repertoires were generated with immunoSEQ multiplex PCR, while TCRdb's copy carries only in-frame clones and drops some. The sample comprises about 8,900 clones, roughly 85% of which are singletons, and approximately 3.4% rests with the top ten. The CDR3 spans 13 residues. Trimming took off 7 bases at V and 3 bases at J, with 13 bases between the two ends. Germline V gene sequence: CDR1 MNHNY, CDR2 SVGAGI (reference sequence). This specimen was tumor tissue, taken from a patient who underwent chemoradiotherapy. The source is a human donor with HPV-associated anogenital cancer. V and J are TRBV6-6 and TRBJ2-7, with D possibly matching TRBD1 (6 bases). CDR3: CASKADSLYEQYF. The CDR3 DNA reads as TGTGCCAGCAAGGCGGACAGCCTCTACGAGCAGTACTTC.